This TCR beta chain was sequenced during a study of blood T cell repertoires in COVID-19. Background on the study: The United States, Italy and Spain provided the acute and convalescent COVID-19 samples. In each case, the material was cDNA or gDNA derived from T cells, B-cell-depleted T cells, or PBMCs.

CDR1 is LGHDT and CDR2 is YNNKEL in the germline V gene (reference sequence). The J segment lost 7 bases and the V segment lost 4 bases, leaving 13 bases of the junction unmatched. The CDR3 covers 16 residues. Cohorts were assigned according to the clinical history that participants reported. In the original analysis: Counts of nucleated cells, estimated from reference gene primer amplification, were obtained. Produced via immunoSEQ multiplex PCR; TCRdb's table is partial and in-frame only. D and trimming were read from the DNA, whereas the V and J calls and clone size are those reported in that table. The sample lists 300,000 or so clones, more than 75% seen once, with roughly 1% in the top ten.

The V gene is TRBV3-1 (or the pseudogene TRBV3-2), the J gene TRBJ1-3; TRBD1 matches at 7 bases. The sample was PBMCs or T cells enriched from blood (not recorded which). This clonotype was obtained from a woman aged 25 to 39 who had recovered from COVID-19. The chain's CDR3 is CASSRDRVSSRNTIYF. CDR3 DNA: TGTGCCAGCAGCCGTGACAGGGTGTCTTCCCGCAACACCATATATTTT.